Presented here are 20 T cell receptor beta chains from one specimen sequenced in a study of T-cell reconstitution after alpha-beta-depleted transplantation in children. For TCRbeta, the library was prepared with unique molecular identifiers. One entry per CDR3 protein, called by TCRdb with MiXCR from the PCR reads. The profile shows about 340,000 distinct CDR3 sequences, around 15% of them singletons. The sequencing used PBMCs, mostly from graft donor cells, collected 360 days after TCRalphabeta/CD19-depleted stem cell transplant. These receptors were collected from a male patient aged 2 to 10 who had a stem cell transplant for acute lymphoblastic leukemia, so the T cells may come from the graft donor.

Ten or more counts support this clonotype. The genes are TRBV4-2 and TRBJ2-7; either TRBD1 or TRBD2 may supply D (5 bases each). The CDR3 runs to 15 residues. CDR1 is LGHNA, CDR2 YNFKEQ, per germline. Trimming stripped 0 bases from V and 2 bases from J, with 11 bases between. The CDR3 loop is CASSQDRQGPYEQYF. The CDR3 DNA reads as TGTGCCAGCAGCCAAGATCGTCAGGGACCCTACGAGCAGTACTTC.

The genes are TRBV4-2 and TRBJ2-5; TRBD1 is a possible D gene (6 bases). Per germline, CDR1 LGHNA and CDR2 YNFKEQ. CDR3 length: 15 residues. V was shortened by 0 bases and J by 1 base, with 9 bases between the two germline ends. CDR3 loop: CASSQEAGVQETQYF. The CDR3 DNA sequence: TGTGCCAGCAGCCAAGAAGCAGGGGTCCAAGAGACCCAGTACTTC.

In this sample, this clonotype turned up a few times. The CDR3 loop reads CASSQGPTVYGYTF. DNA of the CDR3: TGTGCCAGCAGCCAAGGCCCGACAGTATATGGCTACACCTTC. The J gene is TRBJ1-2, the V gene TRBV3-1, with TRBD1 as a possible D gene (5 bases). From germline, CDR1 is LGHDT and CDR2 YNNKEL (reference sequence). The V end lost 1 base, the J end lost 5 bases, and 11 bases lay between the germline ends. The CDR3 length is 14 residues.

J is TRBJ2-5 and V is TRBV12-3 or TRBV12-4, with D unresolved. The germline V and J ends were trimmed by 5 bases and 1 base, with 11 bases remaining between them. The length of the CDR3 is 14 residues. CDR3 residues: CASSPKKFQETQYF. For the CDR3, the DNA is TGTGCCAGCAGTCCGAAAAAGTTCCAAGAGACCCAGTACTTC.

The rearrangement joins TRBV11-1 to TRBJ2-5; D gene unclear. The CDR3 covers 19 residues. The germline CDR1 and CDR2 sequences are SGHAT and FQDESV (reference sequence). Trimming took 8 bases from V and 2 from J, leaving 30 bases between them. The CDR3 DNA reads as TGTGCCAGCTCCGAACACGCGGATAAAAGGGTAGAGAGGCAAGAGACCCAGTACTTC. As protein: CASSEHADKRVERQETQYF.

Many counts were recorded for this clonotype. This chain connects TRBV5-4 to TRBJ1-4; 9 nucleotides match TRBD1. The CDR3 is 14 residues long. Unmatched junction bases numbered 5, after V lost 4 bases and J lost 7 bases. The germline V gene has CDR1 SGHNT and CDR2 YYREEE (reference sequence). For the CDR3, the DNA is TGTGCCAGCAGCACGGGACAGGGAAGTGAAAAACTGTTTTTT. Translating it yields CASSTGQGSEKLFF.

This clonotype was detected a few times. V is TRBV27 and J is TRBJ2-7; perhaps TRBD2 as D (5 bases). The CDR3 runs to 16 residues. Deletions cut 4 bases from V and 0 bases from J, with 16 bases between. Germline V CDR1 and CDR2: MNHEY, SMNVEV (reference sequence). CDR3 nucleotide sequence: TGTGCCAGCAGTTCTATAGGAGCGGCAAGCTCCTACGAGCAGTACTTC. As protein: CASSSIGAASSYEQYF.

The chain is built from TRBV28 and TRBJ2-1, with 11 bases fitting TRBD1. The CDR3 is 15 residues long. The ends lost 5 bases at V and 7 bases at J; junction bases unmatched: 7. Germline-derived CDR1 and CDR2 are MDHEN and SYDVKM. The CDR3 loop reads CASSRGTGGTNEQFF. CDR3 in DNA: TGTGCCAGCAGTAGAGGGACAGGGGGTACTAATGAGCAGTTCTTC.

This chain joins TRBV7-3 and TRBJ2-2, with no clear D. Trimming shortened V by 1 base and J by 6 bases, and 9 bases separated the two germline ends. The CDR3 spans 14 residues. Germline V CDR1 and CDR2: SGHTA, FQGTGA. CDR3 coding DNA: TGTGCCAGCAGCTTAAGTTCGCGCTCCGGGGAGCTGTTTTTT. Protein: CASSLSSRSGELFF.

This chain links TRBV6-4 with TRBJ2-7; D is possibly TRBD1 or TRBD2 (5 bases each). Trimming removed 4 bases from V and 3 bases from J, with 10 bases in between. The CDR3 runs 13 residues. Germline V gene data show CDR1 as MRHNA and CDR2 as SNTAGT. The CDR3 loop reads CASSVDSGYEQYF. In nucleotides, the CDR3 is TGTGCCAGCAGTGTTGACAGCGGCTACGAGCAGTACTTC.

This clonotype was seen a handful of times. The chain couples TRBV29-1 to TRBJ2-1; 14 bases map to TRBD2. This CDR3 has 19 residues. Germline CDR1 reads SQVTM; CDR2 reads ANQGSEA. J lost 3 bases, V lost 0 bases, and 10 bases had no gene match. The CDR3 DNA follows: TGCAGCGTTGAAGATCCCTCGACTAGCGGGAGGGCATTCTACAATGAGCAGTTCTTC. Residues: CSVEDPSTSGRAFYNEQFF.

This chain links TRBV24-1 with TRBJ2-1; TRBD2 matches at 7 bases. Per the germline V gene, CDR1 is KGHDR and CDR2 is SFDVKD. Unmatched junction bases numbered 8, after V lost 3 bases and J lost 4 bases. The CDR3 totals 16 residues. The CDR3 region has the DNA TGTGCCACCAGTGATCAACGGGAGGACCCTTACAATGAGCAGTTCTTC. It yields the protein CATSDQREDPYNEQFF.

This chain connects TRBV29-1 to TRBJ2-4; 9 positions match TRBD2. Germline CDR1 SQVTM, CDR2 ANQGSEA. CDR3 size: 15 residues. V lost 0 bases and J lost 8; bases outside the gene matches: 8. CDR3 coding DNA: TGCAGCGTTGAAGATCCCGGGACTAGCTTGGACATTCAGTACTTC. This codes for CSVEDPGTSLDIQYF.

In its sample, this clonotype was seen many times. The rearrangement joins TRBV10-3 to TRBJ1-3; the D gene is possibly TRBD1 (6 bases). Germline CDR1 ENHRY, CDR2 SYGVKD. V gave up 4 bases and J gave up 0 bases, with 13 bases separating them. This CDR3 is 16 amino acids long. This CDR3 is CAISVITGYSGNTIYF. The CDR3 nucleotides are TGTGCCATCAGTGTTATTACAGGGTACTCTGGAAACACCATATATTTT.

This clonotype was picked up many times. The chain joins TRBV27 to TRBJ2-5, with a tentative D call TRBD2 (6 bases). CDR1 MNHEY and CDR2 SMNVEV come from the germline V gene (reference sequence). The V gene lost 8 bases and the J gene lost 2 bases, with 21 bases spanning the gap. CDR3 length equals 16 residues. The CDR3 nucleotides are TGTGCCAGCCGAGCGGGCCCAGAGCCTTGGCAAGAGACCCAGTACTTC. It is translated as CASRAGPEPWQETQYF.

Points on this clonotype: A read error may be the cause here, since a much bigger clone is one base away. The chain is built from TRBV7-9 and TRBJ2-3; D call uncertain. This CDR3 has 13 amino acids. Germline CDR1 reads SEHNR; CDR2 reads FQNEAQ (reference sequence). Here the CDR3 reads CASSFTSVDTQCF. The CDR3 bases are TGTGCCAGCAGCTTCACGAGCGTAGATACGCAGTGTTTT. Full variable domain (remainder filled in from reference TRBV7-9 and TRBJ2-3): DTGVSQNPRHKITKRGQNVTFRCDPISEHNRLYWYRQTLGQGPEFLTYFQNEAQLEKSRLLSDRFSAERPKGSFSTLEIQRTEQGDSAMYLCASSFTSVDTQCFGPGTRLTVL.

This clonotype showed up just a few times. CDR3 amino acids: CASSKTGTSFIGQFF. The CDR3 DNA sequence: TGTGCCAGCAGCAAAACCGGGACTAGCTTTATAGGGCAGTTCTTC. The chain uses TRBV9 and TRBJ2-1; TRBD2 agrees at 9 bases. Germline-derived CDR1 and CDR2 are SGDLS and YYNGEE. Losses at the gene ends were 4 bases for V and 12 bases for J; bases not matched to a gene: 14. This CDR3 has 15 amino acids.

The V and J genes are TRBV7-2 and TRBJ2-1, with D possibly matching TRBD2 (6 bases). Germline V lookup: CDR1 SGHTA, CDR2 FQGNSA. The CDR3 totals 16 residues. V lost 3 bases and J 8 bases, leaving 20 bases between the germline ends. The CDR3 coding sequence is TGTGCCAGCAGCTTGTTTATCGGGAGTATCAGGGATGAGCAGTTCTTC. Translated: CASSLFIGSIRDEQFF.

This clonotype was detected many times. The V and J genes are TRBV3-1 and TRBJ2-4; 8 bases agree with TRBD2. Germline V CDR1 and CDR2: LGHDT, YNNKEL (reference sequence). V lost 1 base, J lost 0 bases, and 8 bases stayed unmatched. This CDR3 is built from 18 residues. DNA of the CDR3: TGTGCCAGCAGCCAAGTAATAGGGCTAGCGGGAGCCAAAAACATTCAGTACTTC. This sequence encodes CASSQVIGLAGAKNIQYF.

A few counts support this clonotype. The CDR3 region has the DNA TGCGCCAGCAGCGGACTCACCTACGAGCAGTACTTC. This gives the protein CASSGLTYEQYF. The rearrangement links TRBV5-1 to TRBJ2-7; possible D gene TRBD2, 5 bases. Germline V gene lookup returns CDR1 SGHRS and CDR2 YFSETQ. V was shortened by 4 bases and J by 2 bases, with 7 bases between the two germline ends. The CDR3 has 12 residues.